The 2 T cell receptor beta chains reported below all come from one sample, sequenced in a study of shared clonotypes between healthy human individuals. Positive CCR7 selection of CD45RO-negative cells yielded the naive CD8 cells, and terminally differentiated effector memory CD45RA+ cells were excluded. Generated by immunoSEQ multiplex PCR, the TCRdb table keeps only in-frame clones and is missing some. The profile shows roughly 590,000 clones, less than 97% of them singletons. Sequenced input: naive CD8+ T cells sorted from blood. The receptor set was obtained from a woman aged 30 to 39 in good health.

The chain links TRBV2 to TRBJ2-1, with D perhaps TRBD1 (6 bases). V lost 4 bases and J 3 bases, leaving 13 bases between the germline ends. Germline V gives CDR1 SNHLY, CDR2 FYNNEI. The CDR3 is made up of 15 amino acids. The CDR3 bases are TGTGCCAGCAGTGGTATCGGGACAAGCTACAATGAGCAGTTCTTC. Residues: CASSGIGTSYNEQFF.

The chain joins TRBV11-2 to TRBJ2-3; 11 bases agree with TRBD1. With 7 bases clipped from V and 8 bases from J, the junction kept 11 bases outside the gene matches. The CDR3 is 15 amino acids. Germline-derived CDR1 and CDR2 are SGHAT and FQNNGV. The CDR3 here is CASNPSGTGGGTQYF. The CDR3 bases are TGTGCCAGCAACCCCTCCGGGACAGGGGGAGGTACGCAGTATTTT.